These 23 T cell receptor beta chains were all obtained from the same sample, sequenced in a study of human T cells and chemical hapten exposure. One entry per CDR3 protein results from TCRdb running MiXCR on the RACE reads. The profile shows roughly 50,000 distinct CDR3 sequences, approximately 9.5% of them singletons. As to time point: pre-sensitization, week 0. Treatment specified: therapeutic diphenylcyclopropenone sensitization with weekly scalp DPC. Unfractionated whole blood served as the source for total RNA extraction. The specimen was whole blood, collected in connection with sensitization to the hapten diphenylcyclopropenone (DPC). The receptor source for this set is a woman aged 25 to 39 with alopecia areata. Some clones in this sample may be carry-over from other donors' samples.

Details on this clonotype: A read error may explain this, as a much larger clone is one base away. The J gene is TRBJ2-3, the V gene TRBV10-3; 12 bases are a match to TRBD2. Germline V lookup: CDR1 ENHRY, CDR2 SYGVKD. V trimming: 2 bases; J trimming: 1 base; junction bases outside the gene matches: 7. The CDR3 loop spans 18 amino acids. The CDR3 coding sequence is TGTGCCATCAGTGAGCCGAGACTAGCGGGGGAAGGCACAGATACGCAGTATTTT. This codes for CAISEPRLAGEGTDTQYF.

This clonotype was counted between two and nine times. This chain uses TRBV11-2 with TRBJ2-7; TRBD1 aligns across 10 bases. The CDR3 extends over 16 amino acids. Trimming took 1 base from V and 1 from J; bases not matched to a gene: 4. Germline lookup yields CDR1 SGHAT and CDR2 FQNNGV. The CDR3 DNA is TGTGCCAGCAGCTTAGCAGGGACAGGGGAATCCTACGAGCAGTACTTC. Its protein is CASSLAGTGESYEQYF.

The chain joins TRBV7-6 to TRBJ2-3; TRBD2 aligns across 7 bases. Looked up from germline, CDR1 is SGHVS and CDR2 is FNYEAQ. The CDR3 has 17 residues. V dropped 4 bases and J dropped 4; count of bases not matched to a gene: 14. Here the CDR3 reads CASSYDDEGGSADTQYF. In nucleotides, the CDR3 is TGTGCCAGCAGCTACGACGACGAGGGAGGGAGCGCAGATACGCAGTATTTT.

This sequence joins TRBV5-1 and TRBJ2-1; TRBD1 matches at 7 bases. V lost 0 bases, J lost 4 bases, and 7 bases stayed unmatched. Germline-derived CDR1 and CDR2 are SGHRS and YFSETQ. The CDR3 covers 16 residues. DNA for the CDR3: TGCGCCAGCAGCTTGGGGGGGACAGCGTATTACAATGAGCAGTTCTTC. Amino acid sequence: CASSLGGTAYYNEQFF.

CDR3 amino acids: CASSQGGDTDTQYF. The CDR3, as DNA: TGCGCCAGCAGCCAAGGGGGAGACACAGATACGCAGTATTTT. The chain uses TRBV4-3 and TRBJ2-3, with D possibly matching TRBD2 (5 bases). The CDR3 covers 14 residues. CDR1 is LGHNA and CDR2 is YSLEER in the germline V gene. Trimming took off 1 base at V and 2 bases at J, with 7 bases between the two ends.

V gene TRBV7-8 combines with J gene TRBJ2-3; D is possibly TRBD1 (5 bases). CDR3 length: 14 amino acids. V was cut by 4 bases and J by 4 bases, with 12 bases left in between. Per germline, CDR1 SGHVS and CDR2 FQNEAQ. CDR3 bases: TGTGCCAGCAGCTCCCTTAGGGGATCAGATACGCAGTATTTT. The encoded protein is CASSSLRGSDTQYF.

This clonotype was recorded a few times. The rearrangement joins TRBV6-1 to TRBJ2-3; TRBD1 matches at 9 bases. Germline CDR1 is MNHNS and CDR2 is SASEGT. This CDR3 spans 16 amino acids. The V gene end was trimmed by 5 bases and the J gene end by 3 bases; junction bases not matched to a gene: 9. The CDR3 is CASSLDRGRGTDTQYF. CDR3 in DNA: TGTGCCAGCAGTCTGGACAGGGGAAGGGGTACAGATACGCAGTATTTT.

This sequence joins TRBV13 and TRBJ1-5; unclear D gene. CDR3 length: 15 residues. Germline V gives CDR1 PRHDT, CDR2 FYEKMQ (reference sequence). Trimming took 0 bases from V and 9 from J, leaving 15 bases between them. The CDR3, as DNA: TGTGCCAGCAGCTTAGGAGGGAGGCAGGTATCGCCCCAGCATTTT. Protein sequence: CASSLGGRQVSPQHF.

This clonotype was counted between two and nine times. This chain uses TRBV28 with TRBJ1-4; D is uncertain. CDR1 MDHEN and CDR2 SYDVKM come from the germline V gene. CDR3 length: 16 residues. The V gene lost 7 bases and the J gene lost 3 bases, with 18 bases spanning the gap. The CDR3 loop reads CASTTVGPRANEKLFF. CDR3 in DNA: TGTGCCAGCACCACGGTGGGTCCCCGGGCTAATGAAAAACTGTTTTTT.

The chain couples TRBV4-3 to TRBJ2-7, with D maybe TRBD2 (5 bases). The CDR3 is 15 amino acids. The V gene lost 0 bases and the J gene lost 2 bases, with 11 bases spanning the gap. Germline lookup yields CDR1 LGHNA and CDR2 YSLEER. Here the CDR3 DNA reads TGCGCCAGCAGCCAAGAGGGCGGGCCTACCTACGAGCAGTACTTC. Translated, it gives CASSQEGGPTYEQYF.

This clonotype was picked up a small number of times. The rearrangement joins TRBV2 to TRBJ2-7, with TRBD2 identical over 7 bases. J gave up 6 bases and V 5 bases, and 10 bases lay outside the gene matches. Germline CDR1 and CDR2: SNHLY and FYNNEI. The CDR3 runs 14 residues. As DNA, the CDR3 is TGTGCCAGCAGTTCCCGGGAGGTTAATCCCGAGCAGTACTTC. It translates to CASSSREVNPEQYF.

In its sample, this clonotype was seen a few times. The V and J genes are TRBV7-9 and TRBJ1-6; 8 bases match TRBD1. Trimming at V came to 6 bases and at J to 8 bases, leaving 9 bases not matched to a gene. This CDR3 has 15 residues. The germline V gene has CDR1 SEHNR and CDR2 FQNEAQ (reference sequence). This CDR3 reads CASRPYTGGDSPLHF. The DNA for the CDR3 is TGTGCCAGCAGGCCCTATACAGGGGGAGATTCACCCCTCCACTTT.

This clonotype appeared a few times. V gene TRBV5-1 combines with J gene TRBJ2-5; 7 bases map to TRBD1. The CDR3 has 15 residues. V gave up 0 bases and J gave up 2 bases; unmatched junction bases: 4. Germline V lookup: CDR1 SGHRS, CDR2 YFSETQ. CDR3 DNA sequence: TGCGCCAGCAGCTTGGCCGGGACAGAACAAGAGACCCAGTACTTC. Translated, it gives CASSLAGTEQETQYF.

The chain employs TRBV5-1 and TRBJ2-2; tentatively, D is TRBD1 (5 bases). The CDR3 totals 16 residues. Germline loops: CDR1 SGHRS, CDR2 YFSETQ. With 0 bases removed from V and 2 bases from J, the gap between germline ends came to 11 bases. CDR3 loop: CASSLVAGRNTGELFF. The CDR3 nucleotides read TGCGCCAGCAGCTTGGTAGCAGGGCGAAACACCGGGGAGCTGTTTTTT.

This clonotype has ten or more counts. The V call is TRBV4-1, the J call TRBJ2-4; unclear D gene. Trimming removed 0 bases from V and 1 base from J, with 10 bases in between. The CDR3 sequence is 16 residues long. Germline assignment: CDR1 MGHRA and CDR2 YSYEKL. The CDR3 DNA sequence: TGCGCCAGCAGCCAAGAAGACATCCGTGCCAAAAACATTCAGTACTTC. This codes for CASSQEDIRAKNIQYF.

This clonotype was counted at least ten times. This chain joins TRBV9 and TRBJ1-1, with D tentatively TRBD1 (5 bases). The CDR3 loop spans 15 amino acids. Germline CDR1 and CDR2: SGDLS and YYNGEE. V was shortened by 0 bases and J by 3 bases, with 12 bases between the two germline ends. Here the CDR3 DNA reads TGTGCCAGCAGCGTAGAGTCGGGGGTGTACACTGAAGCTTTCTTT. It specifies CASSVESGVYTEAFF. Variable domain in full (rest from reference TRBV9 and TRBJ1-1): DSGVTQTPKHLITATGQRVTLRCSPRSGDLSVYWYQQSLDQGLQFLIQYYNGEERAKGNILERFSAQQFPDLHSELNLSSLELGDSALYFCASSVESGVYTEAFFGQGTRLTVV.

The chain is built from TRBV5-6 and TRBJ2-6, with D tentatively TRBD2 (5 bases). Germline loops: CDR1 SGHDT, CDR2 YYEEEE. The CDR3 consists of 15 residues. V was shortened by 5 bases and J by 0 bases, with 9 bases between the two germline ends. The CDR3 nucleotides are TGTGCCAGCAGACGGACTGACTCTGGGGCCAACGTCCTGACTTTC. Translating it yields CASRRTDSGANVLTF.

This clonotype has a handful of counts. In nucleotides, the CDR3 is TGTGCCACCCGCGAATCAGGGGATAACTATGGCTACACCTTC. Its protein is CATRESGDNYGYTF. The chain joins TRBV6-2 or TRBV6-3 to TRBJ1-2, with a tentative D call TRBD1 (6 bases). V dropped 10 bases and J dropped 1 base, with 16 bases sitting between them. The CDR3 totals 14 residues. CDR1 is MNHEY and CDR2 is SVGEGT in the germline V gene.

This clonotype was seen many times. The genes are TRBV3-1 and TRBJ2-6; 10 bases are a match to TRBD1. There are 13 residues in the CDR3. Germline V gene lookup returns CDR1 LGHDT and CDR2 YNNKEL (reference sequence). Trimming cost V 1 base and J 12 bases; bases outside gene matches: 0. CDR3 residues: CASSQGTGGVLTF. In DNA, the CDR3 is TGTGCCAGCAGCCAAGGGACAGGGGGCGTCCTGACTTTC.

This clonotype was counted a few times. This chain connects TRBV6-5 to TRBJ1-2, with 7 positions matching TRBD1. The germline V gene has CDR1 MNHEY and CDR2 SVGAGI. This CDR3 contains 15 residues. V lost 5 bases and J lost 5; bases outside the gene matches: 11. The CDR3 region has the DNA TGTGCCAGCAGTAAGTCGTGGGACAGCCTATATGGCTACACCTTC. It translates to CASSKSWDSLYGYTF.

This clonotype showed up just a few times. The rearrangement links TRBV5-4 to TRBJ1-1; the D is unclear. Germline CDR1 SGHNT, CDR2 YYREEE (reference sequence). The CDR3 runs to 14 residues. V lost 4 bases, J lost 4 bases, and 14 bases lay in between. In DNA form, the CDR3 reads TGTGCCAGCAGCCCAACCCAAGGGAGCACTGAAGCTTTCTTT. This gives the protein CASSPTQGSTEAFF.

Ten or more counts support this clonotype. J is TRBJ2-2 and V is TRBV5-1; 10 nucleotides agree with TRBD1. Germline V CDR1 and CDR2: SGHRS, YFSETQ. The CDR3 loop spans 17 amino acids. V lost 0 bases, J lost 2 bases, and 4 bases stayed unmatched. CDR3: CASSLGRQGANTGELFF. The CDR3 nucleotides are TGCGCCAGCAGCTTGGGACGACAGGGGGCTAACACCGGGGAGCTGTTTTTT.

This rearrangement joins TRBV5-1 to TRBJ1-1; TRBD1 might be the D (5 bases). Trimming took off 4 bases at V and 4 bases at J, with 14 bases between the two ends. CDR3 length: 14 residues. In germline, CDR1 is SGHRS, CDR2 YFSETQ. In DNA, the CDR3 is TGCGCCAGCAGCCTAACTGGAGGGGCCACTGAAGCTTTCTTT. This translates into CASSLTGGATEAFF.